The next 9 T cell receptor beta chains were all read from a single sample in a study of blood T cells in healthy people across ages (dated by TCRdb to 2014 to 2015). Libraries were prepared through 5' RACE. The sequencer was an Illumina HiSeq 2500. The second PCR ran for roughly 7 to 11 cycles and used a J-beta primer mix along with a sample-barcoded 5' primer. TCRdb ran its own pipeline on the public reads, namely fastp trimming at Q25 and MiXCR clone calling, and kept in-frame beta chains. Each entry is one CDR3 protein sequence, shown with its most common DNA and genes. The sample has around 970,000 distinct CDR3 sequences on record, about 51% of them singletons. Of the sample, around a fifth is held by the ten largest clones. The sequenced sample was blood. The receptor set was obtained from an older woman in good health.

This clonotype was observed at least ten times. The chain employs TRBV9 and TRBJ2-4, with a possible D match to TRBD1 (5 bases). The CDR3 sequence is 15 residues long. V lost 0 bases and J lost 9, with 16 bases in between. Germline V lookup: CDR1 SGDLS, CDR2 YYNGEE. CDR3 residues: CASSVEGAQGSIQYF. The CDR3 DNA reads TGTGCCAGCAGCGTAGAAGGGGCGCAGGGTTCCATTCAGTACTTC.

The chain combines TRBV5-1 with TRBJ2-7; TRBD1 might be the D (5 bases). CDR1 is SGHRS, CDR2 YFSETQ, per germline. The CDR3 covers 18 residues. The ends were cut back, 4 bases at V and 4 bases at J, with 27 bases in the middle. In DNA, the CDR3 is TGCGCCAGCAGCCTTGGTCACAAGGCAGGGTCCCAAGATTACGAGCAGTACTTC. It encodes CASSLGHKAGSQDYEQYF. Supplemented by reference TRBV5-1 and TRBJ2-7, the full variable domain reads KAGVTQTPRYLIKTRGQQVTLSCSPISGHRSVSWYQQTPGQGLQFLFEYFSETQRNKGNFPGRFSGRQFSNSRSEMNVSTLELGDSALYLCASSLGHKAGSQDYEQYFGPGTRLTVT.

This clonotype has more than one count but fewer than ten. The V call is TRBV9, the J call TRBJ2-6, with 8 bases fitting TRBD1. Per germline, CDR1 SGDLS and CDR2 YYNGEE. The CDR3 length is 17 residues. V lost 3 bases and J lost 4; bases outside the gene matches: 9. The CDR3 DNA reads TGTGCCAGCAGCGCGCCGACAGGGGTCTACGGGGCCAACGTCCTGACTTTC. Amino acids: CASSAPTGVYGANVLTF.

This clonotype was detected a few times. This sequence joins TRBV7-2 and TRBJ2-6, with D unclear. The CDR3 consists of 17 residues. Deletions cut 1 base from V and 1 base from J, with 11 bases between. Germline CDR1 reads SGHTA; CDR2 reads FQGNSA. The CDR3 region is CASSLEGRVSGANVLTF. The CDR3 bases are TGTGCCAGCAGCTTAGAGGGTAGGGTGTCTGGGGCCAACGTCCTGACTTTC.

The J gene is TRBJ2-5, the V gene TRBV20-1; D gene ambiguous. The J call may be faulty, since TRBJ2-7 better matches the DNA end. CDR3 length: 11 residues. Germline values: CDR1 DFQATT, CDR2 SNEGSKA (reference sequence). This CDR3 is CSACKGYEQYF. The CDR3 bases are TGCAGTGCTTGTAAAGGGTACGAGCAGTACTTC.

The genes are TRBV12-3 or TRBV12-4 and TRBJ2-3, with no clear D. Trimming left V 4 bases short and J 15 bases short, with 17 bases between. This CDR3 is built from 12 residues. DNA for the CDR3: TGTGCCAGCAGTTCCCGCACAGATGCGGAATATTTT. Translated, it gives CASSSRTDAEYF.

This sequence joins TRBV5-1 and TRBJ2-7; 14 bases fit TRBD2. The germline V gene has CDR1 SGHRS and CDR2 YFSETQ. Trimming cost V 6 bases and J 0 bases; bases outside gene matches: 11. CDR3 size: 18 residues. As DNA, the CDR3 is TGCGCCAGCATGTTGGGGACTAGCGGGAGCGGGGGCTCCTACGAGCAGTACTTC. Translated: CASMLGTSGSGGSYEQYF. The full variable domain, with the rest looked up from reference TRBV5-1 and TRBJ2-7, is KAGVTQTPRYLIKTRGQQVTLSCSPISGHRSVSWYQQTPGQGLQFLFEYFSETQRNKGNFPGRFSGRQFSNSRSEMNVSTLELGDSALYLCASMLGTSGSGGSYEQYFGPGTRLTVT.

This clonotype was found a few times. The gene calls are TRBV27 and TRBJ1-5, with 9 bases identical to TRBD1. Germline-derived CDR1 and CDR2 are MNHEY and SMNVEV (reference sequence). V lost 7 bases to trimming and J lost 7 bases; unmatched junction nucleotides: 5. The CDR3 is 13 amino acids. Here the CDR3 DNA reads TGTGCCAGCAACAGGGGGCGATACCAGCCCCAGCATTTT. Protein sequence: CASNRGRYQPQHF.

This clonotype was recorded a few times. A much more abundant neighbour one base away suggests this may be a read error. This sequence joins TRBV28 and TRBJ2-5, with D perhaps TRBD1 (6 bases). The CDR3 has 14 residues. The germline gives CDR1 MDHEN, CDR2 SYDVKM. The V gene lost 6 bases and the J gene lost 1 base, with 12 bases spanning the gap. The CDR3 nucleotides read TGTGCCAGCAGGATAGGGGGAAGCCAAGAGACCCAGTACTTC. Translation: CASRIGGSQETQYF.